This TCR beta chain was obtained from a study of blood T cells in healthy people across ages. Unmatched junction bases numbered 5, after V lost 5 bases and J lost 9 bases. The CDR3 spans 13 residues. Germline V gene data show CDR1 as KGHSH and CDR2 as LQKENI. Next came a second PCR, run for about 6 to 12 cycles, which used a sample-barcoded 5' primer along with a J-beta primer mix. Tagging of each cDNA molecule was performed by a template-switch adaptor with 12 random nucleotides. TCRdb redid the calling of the 5' RACE reads with MiXCR, one entry per CDR3 protein. The sample records 790,000 or so distinct CDR3 sequences, 46% being singletons.

The receptor was derived from a man aged 80 or over in good health. This chain joins TRBV18 and TRBJ2-1, with 9 bases fitting TRBD1. Sequencing was performed on blood. CDR3 sequence (DNA): TGTGCCAGCTCATCCACAGGGGGCACTGAGCAGTTCTTC. This gives the protein CASSSTGGTEQFF.